Listed below are T cell receptor beta chains from one sample, sequenced in a study of T cell responses to AZD1222 COVID-19 vaccine. Some clones are missing from TCRdb's copy, which holds only in-frame ones; the method was immunoSEQ multiplex PCR. The data contain about 150,000 clones, less than 95% of them singletons. Sequenced material: peripheral blood, taken on day 0 of AZD1222 vaccination. These receptors all come from an adult in good health. CDR3s include the opening cysteine and the closing phenylalanine or tryptophan. The order of the fields is V gene, J gene, CDR3 protein.

V gene: TRBV10-3; J gene: TRBJ2-4; CDR3 protein: CAISEGVAGRGFAKNIQYF
V gene: TRBV5-4; J gene: TRBJ1-1; CDR3 protein: CASSLGQANTEAFF
V gene: TRBV2; J gene: TRBJ2-1; CDR3 protein: CASDGGQNEQFF
V gene: TRBV5-1; J gene: TRBJ2-3; CDR3 protein: CARSLRAGGVTDTQYF
V gene: TRBV7-8; J gene: TRBJ2-1; CDR3 protein: CASSPTLRWGQFF
V gene: TRBV6-6; J gene: TRBJ1-1; CDR3 protein: CASSLQGKNTEAFF
V gene: TRBV6-5; J gene: TRBJ2-3; CDR3 protein: CASSYNEGGPTDTQYF
V gene: TRBV5-1; J gene: TRBJ1-1; CDR3 protein: CASSISTLNTEAFF
V gene: TRBV27; J gene: TRBJ1-2; CDR3 protein: CASSPNNPNYGYTF
V gene: TRBV6-5; J gene: TRBJ1-5; CDR3 protein: CASSYGQGSAQPQHF
V gene: TRBV13; J gene: TRBJ2-2; CDR3 protein: CASSLNGGELFF
V gene: TRBV27; J gene: TRBJ1-2; CDR3 protein: CASSPQGQGNGYTF
V gene: TRBV11-1; J gene: TRBJ1-3; CDR3 protein: CASSSDRGLGNTIYF
V gene: TRBV7-9; J gene: TRBJ1-1; CDR3 protein: CASSLRGIGETEAFF
V gene: TRBV11-2; J gene: TRBJ2-3; CDR3 protein: CASNPRAGVLTDTQYF
V gene: TRBV4-3; J gene: TRBJ2-1; CDR3 protein: CASSQNFGTGGNEQFF
V gene: TRBV5-4; J gene: TRBJ1-6; CDR3 protein: CASSTGQELYNSPLHF
V gene: TRBV9; J gene: TRBJ2-1; CDR3 protein: CASSWTSDNEQFF
V gene: TRBV2; J gene: TRBJ1-2; CDR3 protein: CASSDGTGGNYGYTF
V gene: TRBV7-9; J gene: TRBJ1-2; CDR3 protein: CASTRTGENYGYTF
V gene: TRBV21-1; J gene: TRBJ2-1; CDR3 protein: CASSIKGGGNHNEQFF
V gene: TRBV6-5; J gene: TRBJ1-1; CDR3 protein: CASSPTGTGNTEAFF
V gene: TRBV19; J gene: TRBJ1-2; CDR3 protein: CASNSISTNYGYTF
V gene: TRBV10-1; J gene: TRBJ2-2; CDR3 protein: CASIEALDWGTGELFF
V gene: TRBV9; J gene: TRBJ2-3; CDR3 protein: CASSVDQGTNTQYF
V gene: TRBV3-1/TRBV3-2; J gene: TRBJ1-3; CDR3 protein: CASSQGWASGNTIYF
V gene: TRBV10-2; J gene: TRBJ2-2; CDR3 protein: CASSVFENTGELFF
V gene: TRBV2; J gene: TRBJ1-5; CDR3 protein: CASSVHGTGRTQHF
V gene: TRBV5-4; J gene: TRBJ2-3; CDR3 protein: CASSPGTSGGHSTDTQYF
V gene: TRBV29-1; J gene: TRBJ2-1; CDR3 protein: CSVEDGRDRLYNEQFF
V gene: TRBV16; J gene: TRBJ2-7; CDR3 protein: CASSPWSLAGEQYF
V gene: TRBV2; J gene: TRBJ1-2; CDR3 protein: CASGQGGYTF
V gene: TRBV5-6; J gene: TRBJ1-3; CDR3 protein: CASSLIGPPGNTIYF
V gene: TRBV9; J gene: TRBJ2-1; CDR3 protein: CASSVGGQGSGNEQFF
V gene: TRBV19; J gene: TRBJ1-4; CDR3 protein: CASSRGGSNEKLFF
V gene: TRBV7-2; J gene: TRBJ2-7; CDR3 protein: CASSGRQGYSYEQYF
V gene: TRBV2; J gene: TRBJ2-7; CDR3 protein: CASTGYEQYF
V gene: TRBV21-1; J gene: TRBJ1-6; CDR3 protein: CASSLVYNSPLHF
V gene: TRBV14; J gene: TRBJ1-1; CDR3 protein: CASSPTKGFTEAFF
V gene: TRBV6-5; J gene: TRBJ2-1; CDR3 protein: CASSQTTSSYNEQFF
V gene: TRBV3-1/TRBV3-2; J gene: TRBJ2-5; CDR3 protein: CASSQPAEAPETQYF
V gene: TRBV18; J gene: TRBJ2-3; CDR3 protein: CATGQAITDTQYF
V gene: TRBV7-2; J gene: TRBJ1-5; CDR3 protein: CASSPSGTGNQPQHF
V gene: TRBV6-5; J gene: TRBJ1-1; CDR3 protein: CASSSNRDRNTEAFF
V gene: TRBV15; J gene: TRBJ1-2; CDR3 protein: CATSRKRDYGYTF
V gene: TRBV19; J gene: TRBJ2-1; CDR3 protein: CASSILRASSYNEQFF
V gene: TRBV27; J gene: TRBJ1-1; CDR3 protein: CASSRQGGIGAEAFF
V gene: TRBV11-2; J gene: TRBJ1-2; CDR3 protein: CASSKQGLYGYTF
V gene: TRBV5-4; J gene: TRBJ2-5; CDR3 protein: CASSPGKRVTETQYF
V gene: TRBV5-4; J gene: TRBJ1-1; CDR3 protein: CASSLDSTEAFF
V gene: TRBV4-3; J gene: TRBJ1-4; CDR3 protein: CASSPNPTGNEKLFF
V gene: TRBV21-1; J gene: TRBJ2-6; CDR3 protein: CASTAGDSGANVLTF
V gene: TRBV3-1/TRBV3-2; J gene: TRBJ1-4; CDR3 protein: CASSQGPGEKLFF
V gene: TRBV19; J gene: TRBJ2-7; CDR3 protein: CASSAGVSYEQYF
V gene: TRBV27; J gene: TRBJ1-2; CDR3 protein: CASSLQLGNYGYTF
V gene: TRBV11-2; J gene: TRBJ1-3; CDR3 protein: CASSIDRVAGNTIYF
V gene: TRBV20-1; J gene: TRBJ1-3; CDR3 protein: CSASPGGPGNTIYF
V gene: TRBV9; J gene: TRBJ2-7; CDR3 protein: CASSAGPGPTYEQYF
V gene: TRBV7-2; J gene: TRBJ2-5; CDR3 protein: CASSRGQSETQYF
V gene: TRBV12-3/TRBV12-4; J gene: TRBJ1-2; CDR3 protein: CASTERGAGYTF